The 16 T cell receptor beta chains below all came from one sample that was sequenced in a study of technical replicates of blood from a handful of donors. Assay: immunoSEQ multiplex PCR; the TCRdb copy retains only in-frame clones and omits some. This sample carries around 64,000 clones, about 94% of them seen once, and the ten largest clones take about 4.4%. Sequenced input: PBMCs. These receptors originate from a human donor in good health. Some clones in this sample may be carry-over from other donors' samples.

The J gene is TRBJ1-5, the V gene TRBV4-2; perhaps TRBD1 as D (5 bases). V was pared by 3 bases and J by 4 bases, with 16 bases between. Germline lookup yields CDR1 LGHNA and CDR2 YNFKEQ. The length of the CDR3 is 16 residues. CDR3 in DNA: TGTGCCAGCAGCCAGAACCAGGGTGGTAATAATCAGCCCCAGCATTTT. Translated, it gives CASSQNQGGNNQPQHF.

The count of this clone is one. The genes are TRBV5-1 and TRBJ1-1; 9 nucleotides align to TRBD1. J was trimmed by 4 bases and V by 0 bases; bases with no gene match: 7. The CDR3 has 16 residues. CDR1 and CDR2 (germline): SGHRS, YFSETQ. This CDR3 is CASSLAGTGWGTEAFF. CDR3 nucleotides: TGCGCCAGCAGCTTGGCGGGGACAGGGTGGGGCACTGAAGCTTTCTTT.

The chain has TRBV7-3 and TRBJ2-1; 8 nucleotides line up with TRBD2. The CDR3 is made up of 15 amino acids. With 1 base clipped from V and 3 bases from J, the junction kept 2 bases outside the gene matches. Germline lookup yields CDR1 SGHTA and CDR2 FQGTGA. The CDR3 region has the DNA TGTGCCAGCAGCTTAATAGCGGGAAACTACAATGAGCAGTTCTTC. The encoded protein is CASSLIAGNYNEQFF.

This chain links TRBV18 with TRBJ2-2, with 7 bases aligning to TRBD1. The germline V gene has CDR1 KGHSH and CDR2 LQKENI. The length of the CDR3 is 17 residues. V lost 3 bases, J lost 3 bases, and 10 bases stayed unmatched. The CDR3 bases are TGTGCCAGCTCACCCCTATCGACAGGGATTGACACCGGGGAGCTGTTTTTT. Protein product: CASSPLSTGIDTGELFF.

In DNA, the CDR3 is TGTGCCAGCAGCTTAGTCCCGACCGGGGAGCTGTTTTTT. Translated, it gives CASSLVPTGELFF. The gene calls are TRBV11-2 and TRBJ2-2; D uncertain. V dropped 1 base and J dropped 5 bases, with 5 bases sitting between them. The germline V gene has CDR1 SGHAT and CDR2 FQNNGV. CDR3 length equals 13 residues.

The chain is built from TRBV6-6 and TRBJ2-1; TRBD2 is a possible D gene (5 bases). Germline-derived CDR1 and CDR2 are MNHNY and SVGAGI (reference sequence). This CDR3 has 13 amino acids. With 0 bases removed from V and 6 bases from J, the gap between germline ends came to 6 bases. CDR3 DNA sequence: TGTGCCAGCAGTTACTCCGCGGGCAATGAGCAGTTCTTC. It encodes CASSYSAGNEQFF.

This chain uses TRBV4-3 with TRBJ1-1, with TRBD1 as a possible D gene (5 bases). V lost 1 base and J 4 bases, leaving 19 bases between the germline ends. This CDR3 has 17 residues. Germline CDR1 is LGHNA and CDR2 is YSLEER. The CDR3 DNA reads TGCGCCAGCAGCCAAGGGGGGGTTGTATCGGGTATCACTGAAGCTTTCTTT. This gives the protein CASSQGGVVSGITEAFF.

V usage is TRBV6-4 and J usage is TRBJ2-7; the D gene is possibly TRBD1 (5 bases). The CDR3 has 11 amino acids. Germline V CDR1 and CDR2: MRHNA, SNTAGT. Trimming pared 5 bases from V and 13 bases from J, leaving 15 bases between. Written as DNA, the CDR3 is TGTGCCAGCAGTTACATCGGACATCGCTACTTC. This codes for CASSYIGHRYF.

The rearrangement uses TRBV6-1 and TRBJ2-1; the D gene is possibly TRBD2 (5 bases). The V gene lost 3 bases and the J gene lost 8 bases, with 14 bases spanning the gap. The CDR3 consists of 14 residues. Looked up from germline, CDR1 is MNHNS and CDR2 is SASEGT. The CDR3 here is CASSDHRGWDEQFF. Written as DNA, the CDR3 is TGTGCCAGCAGTGACCACCGGGGTTGGGATGAGCAGTTCTTC.

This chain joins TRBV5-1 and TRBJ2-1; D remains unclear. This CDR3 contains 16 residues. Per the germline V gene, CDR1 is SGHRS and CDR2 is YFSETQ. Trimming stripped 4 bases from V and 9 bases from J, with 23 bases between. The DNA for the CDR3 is TGCGCCAGCAGCCCAAACTACCCTTCGACGTTCTCTGAGCAGTTCTTC. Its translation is CASSPNYPSTFSEQFF.

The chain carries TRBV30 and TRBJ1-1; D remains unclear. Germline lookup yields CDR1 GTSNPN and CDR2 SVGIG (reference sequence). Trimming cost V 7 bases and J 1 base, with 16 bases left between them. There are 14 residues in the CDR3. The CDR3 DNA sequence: TGTGCCTCAACAACCGGACTGAAGAACACTGAAGCTTTCTTT. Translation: CASTTGLKNTEAFF. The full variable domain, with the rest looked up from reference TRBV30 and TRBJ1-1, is SQTIHQWPATLVQPVGSPLSLECTVEGTSNPNLYWYRQAAGRGLQLLFYSVGIGQISSEVPQNLSASRPQDRQFILSSKKLLLSDSGFYLCASTTGLKNTEAFFGQGTRLTVV.

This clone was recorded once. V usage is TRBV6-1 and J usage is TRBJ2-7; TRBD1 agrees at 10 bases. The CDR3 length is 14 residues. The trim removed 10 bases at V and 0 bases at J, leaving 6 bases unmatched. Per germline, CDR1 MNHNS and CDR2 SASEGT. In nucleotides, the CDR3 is TGTGCCACGACAGGGGGCATAAGCTCCTACGAGCAGTACTTC. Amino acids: CATTGGISSYEQYF.

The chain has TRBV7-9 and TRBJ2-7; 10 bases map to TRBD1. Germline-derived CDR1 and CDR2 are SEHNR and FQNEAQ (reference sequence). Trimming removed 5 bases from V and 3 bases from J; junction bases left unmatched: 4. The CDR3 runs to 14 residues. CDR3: CASSPGTGVYEQYF. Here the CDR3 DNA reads TGTGCCAGCAGCCCCGGGACAGGGGTCTACGAGCAGTACTTC.

This chain's CDR3 is CASSVGTGGAGVYGYTF. In nucleotides, the CDR3 is TGTGCCAGCAGCGTAGGAACAGGGGGCGCCGGGGTCTATGGCTACACCTTC. The chain employs TRBV9 and TRBJ1-2, with TRBD1 identical over 9 bases. Per the germline V gene, CDR1 is SGDLS and CDR2 is YYNGEE. This CDR3 spans 17 amino acids. V lost 0 bases, J lost 4 bases, and 10 bases stayed unmatched.

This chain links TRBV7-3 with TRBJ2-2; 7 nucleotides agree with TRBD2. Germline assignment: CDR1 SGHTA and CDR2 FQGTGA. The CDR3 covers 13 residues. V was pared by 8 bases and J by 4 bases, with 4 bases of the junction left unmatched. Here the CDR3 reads CASGGRGTGELFF. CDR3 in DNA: TGTGCCAGCGGCGGGAGAGGCACCGGGGAGCTGTTTTTT.

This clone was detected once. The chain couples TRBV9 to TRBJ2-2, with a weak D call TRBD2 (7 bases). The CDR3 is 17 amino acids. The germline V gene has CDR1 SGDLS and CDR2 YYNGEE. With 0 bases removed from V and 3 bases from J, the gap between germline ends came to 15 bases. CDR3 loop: CASSVGTKGGYTGELFF. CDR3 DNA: TGTGCCAGCAGCGTAGGGACTAAGGGGGGGTACACCGGGGAGCTGTTTTTT.